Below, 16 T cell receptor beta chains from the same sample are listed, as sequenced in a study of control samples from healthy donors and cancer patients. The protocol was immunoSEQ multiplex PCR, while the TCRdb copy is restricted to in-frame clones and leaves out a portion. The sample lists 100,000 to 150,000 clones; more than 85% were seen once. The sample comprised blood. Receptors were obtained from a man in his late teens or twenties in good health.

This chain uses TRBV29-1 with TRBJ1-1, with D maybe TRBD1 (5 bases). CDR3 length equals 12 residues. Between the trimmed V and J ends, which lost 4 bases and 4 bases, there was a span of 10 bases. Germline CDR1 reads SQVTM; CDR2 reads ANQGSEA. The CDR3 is CSVGLGGTEAFF. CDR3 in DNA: TGCAGCGTTGGGTTGGGGGGCACTGAAGCTTTCTTT. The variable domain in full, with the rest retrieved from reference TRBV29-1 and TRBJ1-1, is SAVISQKPSRDICQRGTSLTIQCQVDSQVTMMFWYRQQPGQSLTLIATANQGSEATYESGFVIDKFPISRPNLTFSTLTVSNMSPEDSSIYLCSVGLGGTEAFFGQGTRLTVV.

In DNA form, the CDR3 reads TGTGCCAGCAGTGACGGGGGACTAGCGGGAGAGGGTGAGCAGTTCTTC. It translates to CASSDGGLAGEGEQFF. The chain links TRBV6-4 to TRBJ2-1; 14 bases agree with TRBD2. With 2 bases clipped from V and 9 bases from J, the junction kept 6 bases outside the gene matches. Germline CDR1 and CDR2: MRHNA and SNTAGT. The CDR3 extends over 16 amino acids.

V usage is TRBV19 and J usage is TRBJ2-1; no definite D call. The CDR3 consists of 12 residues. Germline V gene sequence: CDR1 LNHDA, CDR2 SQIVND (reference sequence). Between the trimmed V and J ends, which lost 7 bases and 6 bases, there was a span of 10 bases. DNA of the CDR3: TGTGCCAGTACTACGGGCCTCAATGAGCAGTTCTTC. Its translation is CASTTGLNEQFF. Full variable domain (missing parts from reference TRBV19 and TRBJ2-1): DGGITQSPKYLFRKEGQNVTLSCEQNLNHDAMYWYRQDPGQGLRLIYYSQIVNDFQKGDIAEGYSVSREKKESFPLTVTSAQKNPTAFYLCASTTGLNEQFFGPGTRLTVL.

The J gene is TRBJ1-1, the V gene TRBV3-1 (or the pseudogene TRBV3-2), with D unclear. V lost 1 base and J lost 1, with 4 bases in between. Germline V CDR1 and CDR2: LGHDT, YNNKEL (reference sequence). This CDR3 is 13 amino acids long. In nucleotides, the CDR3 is TGTGCCAGCAGCCAAGTAGGGAACACTGAAGCTTTCTTT. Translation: CASSQVGNTEAFF.

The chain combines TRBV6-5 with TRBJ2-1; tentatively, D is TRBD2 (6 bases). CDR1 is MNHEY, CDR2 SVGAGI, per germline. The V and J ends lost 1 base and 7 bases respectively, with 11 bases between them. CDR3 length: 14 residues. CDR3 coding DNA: TGTGCCAGCAGTTACTTGGCGGGGAAGAATGAGCAGTTCTTC. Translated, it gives CASSYLAGKNEQFF.

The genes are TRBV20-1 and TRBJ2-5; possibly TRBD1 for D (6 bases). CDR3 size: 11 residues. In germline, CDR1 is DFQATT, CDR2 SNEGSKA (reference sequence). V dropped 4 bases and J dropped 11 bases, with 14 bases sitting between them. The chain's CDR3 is CSANALGHQYF. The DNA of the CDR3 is TGCAGTGCTAACGCTCTGGGACATCAGTACTTC.

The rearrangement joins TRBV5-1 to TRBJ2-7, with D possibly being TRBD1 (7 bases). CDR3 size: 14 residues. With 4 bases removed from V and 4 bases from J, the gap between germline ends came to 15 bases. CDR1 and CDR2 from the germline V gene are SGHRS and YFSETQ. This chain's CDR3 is CASSLTPGGYEQYF. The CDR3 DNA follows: TGCGCCAGCAGCCTCACCCCAGGGGGGTACGAGCAGTACTTC. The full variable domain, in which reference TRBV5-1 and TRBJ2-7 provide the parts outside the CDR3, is KAGVTQTPRYLIKTRGQQVTLSCSPISGHRSVSWYQQTPGQGLQFLFEYFSETQRNKGNFPGRFSGRQFSNSRSEMNVSTLELGDSALYLCASSLTPGGYEQYFGPGTRLTVT.

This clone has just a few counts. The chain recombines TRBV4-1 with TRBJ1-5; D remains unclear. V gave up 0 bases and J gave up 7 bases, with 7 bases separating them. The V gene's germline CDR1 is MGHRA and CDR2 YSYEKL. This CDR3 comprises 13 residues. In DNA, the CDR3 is TGCGCCAGCAGCCAAGAAGTAGGACAGCCCCAGCATTTT. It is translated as CASSQEVGQPQHF.

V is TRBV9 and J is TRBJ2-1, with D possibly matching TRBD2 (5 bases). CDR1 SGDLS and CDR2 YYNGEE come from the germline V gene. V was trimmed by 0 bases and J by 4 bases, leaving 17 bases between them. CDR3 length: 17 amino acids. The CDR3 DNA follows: TGTGCCAGCAGCGTAGGGGCCCGCGGACTCAAATACAATGAGCAGTTCTTC. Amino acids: CASSVGARGLKYNEQFF. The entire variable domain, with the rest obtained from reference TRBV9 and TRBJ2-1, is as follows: DSGVTQTPKHLITATGQRVTLRCSPRSGDLSVYWYQQSLDQGLQFLIQYYNGEERAKGNILERFSAQQFPDLHSELNLSSLELGDSALYFCASSVGARGLKYNEQFFGPGTRLTVL.

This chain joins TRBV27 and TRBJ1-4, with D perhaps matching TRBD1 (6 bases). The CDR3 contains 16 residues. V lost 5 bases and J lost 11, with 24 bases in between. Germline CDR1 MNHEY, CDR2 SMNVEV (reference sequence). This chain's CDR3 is CASSTGGPTGAGKLFF. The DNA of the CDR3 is TGTGCCAGCAGTACTGGGGGACCAACGGGGGCTGGGAAACTGTTTTTT.

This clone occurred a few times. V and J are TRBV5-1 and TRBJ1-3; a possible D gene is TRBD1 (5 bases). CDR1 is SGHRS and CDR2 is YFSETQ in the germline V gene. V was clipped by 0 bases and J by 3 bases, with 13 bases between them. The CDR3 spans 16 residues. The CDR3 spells CASSLDQGRFGNTIYF. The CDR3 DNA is TGCGCCAGCAGCTTGGATCAGGGAAGGTTTGGAAACACCATATATTTT. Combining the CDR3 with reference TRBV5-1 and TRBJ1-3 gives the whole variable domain KAGVTQTPRYLIKTRGQQVTLSCSPISGHRSVSWYQQTPGQGLQFLFEYFSETQRNKGNFPGRFSGRQFSNSRSEMNVSTLELGDSALYLCASSLDQGRFGNTIYFGEGSWLTVV.

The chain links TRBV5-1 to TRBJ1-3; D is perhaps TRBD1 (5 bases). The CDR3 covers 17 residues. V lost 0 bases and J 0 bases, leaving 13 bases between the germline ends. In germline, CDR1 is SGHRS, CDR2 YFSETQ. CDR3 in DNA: TGCGCCAGCAGCTTGGGAGGGACCGACTACTCTGGAAACACCATATATTTT. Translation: CASSLGGTDYSGNTIYF.

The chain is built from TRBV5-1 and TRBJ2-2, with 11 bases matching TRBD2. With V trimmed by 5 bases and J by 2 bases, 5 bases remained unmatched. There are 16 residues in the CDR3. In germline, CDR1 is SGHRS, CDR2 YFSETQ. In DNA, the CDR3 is TGCGCCAGCAGTTCGGGACTAGCGGTAAACACCGGGGAGCTGTTTTTT. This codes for CASSSGLAVNTGELFF.

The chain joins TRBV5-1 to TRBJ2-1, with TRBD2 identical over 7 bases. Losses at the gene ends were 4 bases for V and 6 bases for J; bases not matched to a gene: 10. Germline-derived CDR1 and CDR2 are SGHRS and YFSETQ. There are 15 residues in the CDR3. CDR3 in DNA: TGCGCCAGCAGCCTGGATGTATCGGGGGGCAATGAGCAGTTCTTC. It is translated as CASSLDVSGGNEQFF.

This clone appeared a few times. DNA for the CDR3: TGTGCCAGCAGTGAAGGACAGGGGGTAGGACAGCCCCAGCATTTT. Translated, it gives CASSEGQGVGQPQHF. The chain carries TRBV6-1 and TRBJ1-5; 9 bases match TRBD1. The J segment lost 7 bases and the V segment lost 1 base, leaving 5 bases of the junction unmatched. Germline CDR1 is MNHNS and CDR2 is SASEGT. The CDR3 extends over 15 amino acids.

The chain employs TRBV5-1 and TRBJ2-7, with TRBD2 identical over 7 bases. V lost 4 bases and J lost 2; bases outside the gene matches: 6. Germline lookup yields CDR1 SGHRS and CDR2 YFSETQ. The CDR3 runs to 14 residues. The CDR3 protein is CASSTTGTTYEQYF. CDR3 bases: TGCGCCAGCAGCACAACCGGGACTACCTACGAGCAGTACTTC. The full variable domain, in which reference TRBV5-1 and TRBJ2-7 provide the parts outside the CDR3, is KAGVTQTPRYLIKTRGQQVTLSCSPISGHRSVSWYQQTPGQGLQFLFEYFSETQRNKGNFPGRFSGRQFSNSRSEMNVSTLELGDSALYLCASSTTGTTYEQYFGPGTRLTVT.